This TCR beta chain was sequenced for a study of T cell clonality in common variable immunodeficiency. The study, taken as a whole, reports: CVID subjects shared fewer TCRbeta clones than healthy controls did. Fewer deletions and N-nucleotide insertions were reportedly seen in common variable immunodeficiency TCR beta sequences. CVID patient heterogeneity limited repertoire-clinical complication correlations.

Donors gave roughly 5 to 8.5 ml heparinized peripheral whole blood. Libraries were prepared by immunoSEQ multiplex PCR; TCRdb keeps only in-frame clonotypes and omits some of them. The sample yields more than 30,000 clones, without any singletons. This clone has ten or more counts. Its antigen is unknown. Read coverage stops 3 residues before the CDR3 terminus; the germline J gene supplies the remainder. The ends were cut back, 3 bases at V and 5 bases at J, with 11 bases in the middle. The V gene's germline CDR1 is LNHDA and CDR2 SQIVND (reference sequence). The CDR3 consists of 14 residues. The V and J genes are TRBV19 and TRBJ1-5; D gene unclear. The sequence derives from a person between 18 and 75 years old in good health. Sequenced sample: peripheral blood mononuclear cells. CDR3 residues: CASSIFVSDQPQHF. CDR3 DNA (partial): TGTGCCAGTAGTATTTTCGTCAGCGATCAGCCC.